This T cell receptor (beta chain) was sequenced in a study of blood T cell repertoires in COVID-19. About the research overall: The study drew acute and convalescent COVID-19 samples from the United States, Italy and Spain. In each case, the material was cDNA or gDNA derived from T cells, B-cell-depleted T cells, or PBMCs.

In the authors' methods: Amplification with reference gene primers provided the estimates of nucleated cell counts. TCRdb's table, derived via immunoSEQ multiplex PCR, lists solely in-frame clones and lacks some. Clonal size and the V and J genes are those of that table, whereas D and trimming came from the DNA. The sample consists of some 150,000 clones, about 80% of them appearing once. This CDR3 contains 13 residues. Per germline, CDR1 LNHNV and CDR2 YYDKDF (reference sequence). Trimming shortened V by 4 bases and J by 5 bases, and 9 bases separated the two germline ends. The chain carries TRBV15 and TRBJ2-1, with D perhaps TRBD1 (6 bases). The TCR was taken from a human donor in a cohort sampled during active COVID-19. The sample was peripheral blood. Written as DNA, the CDR3 is TGTGCCACCAGCAAGGACAGAAACAATGAGCAGTTCTTC. The encoded protein is CATSKDRNNEQFF.